The present TCR beta chain was sequenced within a study of tumor-infiltrating lymphocytes in primary liver carcinoma. The study, taken as a whole, reports: Among the pair types, tumor region pairs showed more overlap than tumor-adjacent and tumor-blood pairs.

Priming with a constant-region primer yielded TCR beta cDNA from around 0.45 ug total RNA. What produced the TCR beta libraries was three nested multiplex PCR rounds using slightly modified ARM-PCR. Primers for the first two PCR rounds were TRBV1-TRBV30 forward primers and a C-beta reverse primer (about 9 cycles per round). TCRdb reanalysed the multiplex PCR reads using MiXCR and keeps one entry per CDR3 protein. Of 320,000 or so distinct CDR3 sequences detected, approximately 65% appear once; the ten largest clones hold 9% to 10%. Unsorted whole blood supplied the blood RNA, and germline DNA was isolated too. Per the germline V gene, CDR1 is KGHSH and CDR2 is LQKENI. V gave up 2 bases and J gave up 7 bases, with 20 bases separating them. The CDR3 covers 16 residues. To note about this clonotype: Its antigen is not identified.

J is TRBJ1-1 and V is TRBV18; D gene ambiguous. This clonotype was obtained from a man in his forties or fifties with primary liver carcinoma and hepatitis B virus infection. Source material: peripheral blood. DNA of the CDR3: TGTGCCAGCTCACCAGCCGTAACATGGGATATACATGAAGCTTTCTTT. Translating gives CASSPAVTWDIHEAFF.